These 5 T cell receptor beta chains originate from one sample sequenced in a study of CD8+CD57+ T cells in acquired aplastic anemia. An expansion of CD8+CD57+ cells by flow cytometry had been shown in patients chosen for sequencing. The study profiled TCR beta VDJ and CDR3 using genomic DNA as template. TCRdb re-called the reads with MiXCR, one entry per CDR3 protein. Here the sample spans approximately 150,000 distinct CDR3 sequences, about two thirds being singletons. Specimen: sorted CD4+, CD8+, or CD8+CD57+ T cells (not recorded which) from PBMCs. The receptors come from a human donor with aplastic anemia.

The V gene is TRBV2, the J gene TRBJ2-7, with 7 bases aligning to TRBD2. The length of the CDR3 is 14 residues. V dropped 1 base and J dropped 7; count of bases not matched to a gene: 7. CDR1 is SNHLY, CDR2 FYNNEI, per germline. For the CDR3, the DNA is TGTGCCAGCAGTGAAGAGTCTAGCGGCCTGGAGCAGTACTTC. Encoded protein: CASSEESSGLEQYF. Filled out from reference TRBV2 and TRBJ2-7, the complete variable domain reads EPEVTQTPSHQVTQMGQEVILRCVPISNHLYFYWYRQILGQKVEFLVSFYNNEISEKSEIFDDQFSVERPDGSNFTLKIRSTKLEDSAMYFCASSEESSGLEQYFGPGTRLTVT.

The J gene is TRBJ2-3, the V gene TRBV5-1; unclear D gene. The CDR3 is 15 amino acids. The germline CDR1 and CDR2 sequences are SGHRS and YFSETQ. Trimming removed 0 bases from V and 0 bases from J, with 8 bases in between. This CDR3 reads CASSLVSPSTDTQYF. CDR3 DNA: TGCGCCAGCAGCTTGGTCTCACCTAGCACAGATACGCAGTATTTT.

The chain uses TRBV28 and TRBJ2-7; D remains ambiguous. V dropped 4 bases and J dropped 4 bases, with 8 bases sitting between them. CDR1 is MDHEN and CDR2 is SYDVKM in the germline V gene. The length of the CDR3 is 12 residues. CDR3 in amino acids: CASSWVGYEQYF. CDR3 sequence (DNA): TGTGCCAGCAGTTGGGTAGGTTACGAGCAGTACTTC.

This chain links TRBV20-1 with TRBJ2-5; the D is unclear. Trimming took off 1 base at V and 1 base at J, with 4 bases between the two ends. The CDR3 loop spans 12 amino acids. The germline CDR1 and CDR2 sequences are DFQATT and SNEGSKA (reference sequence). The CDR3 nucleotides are TGCAGTGCTAGAGGTCTCCAAGAGACCCAGTACTTC. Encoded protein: CSARGLQETQYF.

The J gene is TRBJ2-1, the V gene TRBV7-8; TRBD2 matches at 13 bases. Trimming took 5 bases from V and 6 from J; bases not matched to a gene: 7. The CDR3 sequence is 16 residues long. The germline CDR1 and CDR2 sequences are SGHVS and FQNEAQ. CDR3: CASSRTSGSPPNEQFF. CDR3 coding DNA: TGTGCCAGCAGCCGGACTAGCGGGAGTCCCCCCAATGAGCAGTTCTTC.